The 17 T cell receptor beta chains below were found in one sample sequenced in a study of T cell clonality in common variable immunodeficiency. The data were produced by immunoSEQ multiplex PCR, yet TCRdb's version contains in-frame clones alone and is incomplete. This sample comprises 42,000 or so clones, none seen once only. The specimen sequenced was peripheral blood mononuclear cells. Source of these receptors: a person between 18 and 70 years old in good health.

This clone occurred many times. Here the CDR3 reads CASSEARTTRADTQYF. Incomplete CDR3 DNA: TGTGCCAGCAGTGAGGCCCGAACGACTAGGGCAGATACG. The chain uses TRBV6-1 and TRBJ2-3; a possible D gene is TRBD2 (6 bases). The observed sequence ends 3 residues before the CDR3 terminus, with the missing tail filled in from the germline J gene. This CDR3 has 16 amino acids. V dropped 3 bases and J dropped 4 bases, with 17 bases sitting between them. CDR1 and CDR2 (germline): MNHNS, SASEGT.

This clone was seen ten or more times. The DNA ends 3 residues before the CDR3 does, and the rest of the CDR3 is filled in from the germline J gene. The V and J genes are TRBV11-2 and TRBJ2-5; the match to TRBD2 covers 9 bases. Germline trimming cut 2 bases from V and 2 bases from J; bases unmatched to any gene: 3. Germline loops: CDR1 SGHAT, CDR2 FQNNGV. The CDR3 is 15 amino acids. The CDR3 region is CASSLLAGLQETQYF. The CDR3 DNA, read in part, is TGTGCCAGCAGCTTACTAGCGGGACTTCAAGAGACC.

The table lists this clone with many counts. The read gets to within 3 residues of the CDR3 end, and the germline J gene fills in the rest. V usage is TRBV5-4 and J usage is TRBJ2-1; 7 bases agree with TRBD2. Germline V gives CDR1 SGHNT, CDR2 YYREEE (reference sequence). The trim removed 0 bases at V and 4 bases at J, leaving 4 bases unmatched. The CDR3 length is 15 residues. This CDR3 is CASSLESGAYNEQFF. Partial CDR3 DNA: TGTGCCAGCAGCTTGGAAAGCGGGGCGTACAATGAG. The variable domain in full, completed from reference TRBV5-4 and TRBJ2-1, reads ETGVTQSPTHLIKTRGQQVTLRCSSQSGHNTVSWYQQALGQGPQFIFQYYREEENGRGNFPPRFSGLQFPNYSSELNVNALELDDSALYLCASSLESGAYNEQFFGPGTRLTVL.

This clone was counted at least ten times. The read finishes 3 residues shy of the CDR3 end, and the germline J gene is used to complete it. This chain uses TRBV19 with TRBJ2-6; 8 positions agree with TRBD1. With V trimmed by 7 bases and J by 2 bases, 4 bases remained unmatched. The CDR3 is 15 amino acids. From germline, CDR1 is LNHDA and CDR2 SQIVND (reference sequence). The CDR3 sequence is CASTPDRAGANVLTF. The DNA read from the CDR3 is TGTGCCAGTACCCCGGACAGGGCTGGGGCCAACGTC.

This clone has at least ten counts. The CDR3 DNA, read in part, is TGTGCCAGCAGCTTAAGCGGAACTCCTACCGACGAG. Its protein is CASSLSGTPTDE. The CDR3 in full is CASSLSGTPTDEQYF. The rearrangement uses TRBV7-3 and TRBJ2-7; D remains unclear. The CDR3 end lies 3 residues beyond the end of the read and is filled in from the germline J gene. Germline CDR1 and CDR2: SGHTA and FQGTGA. V dropped 1 base and J dropped 5 bases, with 15 bases sitting between them. This CDR3 has 15 residues.

This clone was seen ten or more times. The read comes to an end 3 residues before the CDR3 does, leaving the germline J gene to fill in the end. This rearrangement joins TRBV7-6 to TRBJ1-5, with 7 nucleotides matching TRBD1. The V and J ends lost 1 base and 6 bases, in that order; junction bases with no gene match: 6. This CDR3 spans 15 amino acids. Germline V gives CDR1 SGHVS, CDR2 FNYEAQ. The CDR3 loop reads CASSLGQGVSQPQHF. The CDR3 bases that were read are TGTGCCAGCAGCTTAGGACAGGGAGTAAGTCAGCCC.

This clone occurred many times. Read data end 3 residues before the CDR3 end; the end is taken from the germline J gene. This chain connects TRBV4-1 to TRBJ2-6, with 8 positions matching TRBD2. Germline CDR1 MGHRA, CDR2 YSYEKL. This CDR3 spans 18 amino acids. V shed 0 bases, J shed 0 bases, and the junction held 4 bases outside the gene matches. The sequenced CDR3 bases are TGCGCCAGCAGCCAAGAGGGCGGGGGGAACTCTGGGGCCAACGTC. Translated: CASSQEGGGNSGANV. The full CDR3 protein is CASSQEGGGNSGANVLTF.

This clone was seen at least ten times. The CDR3 goes on 3 residues after the read ends, and that part is filled in from the germline J gene. The V gene is TRBV19, the J gene TRBJ2-3; 8 nucleotides line up with TRBD2. Looked up from germline, CDR1 is LNHDA and CDR2 is SQIVND (reference sequence). After removal of 5 bases from V and 0 bases from J, the junction contained 10 bases not matched to a gene. This CDR3 is built from 17 residues. CDR3 bases read: TGTGCCAGTAGTCCCGGAGGCCAGCGGGGGAGCACAGATACG. It encodes CASSPGGQRGSTDT. The whole CDR3 reads CASSPGGQRGSTDTQYF.

This clone was seen ten or more times. The read stops 3 residues short of the end of the CDR3; the missing end is completed from the germline J gene. This chain connects TRBV2 to TRBJ2-1; 11 nucleotides line up with TRBD2. The CDR3 is 15 residues long. After removal of 5 bases from V and 2 bases from J, the junction contained 2 bases not matched to a gene. From germline, CDR1 is SNHLY and CDR2 FYNNEI. The CDR3 is CASSLAGGAYNEQFF. The sequenced part of the CDR3 DNA is TGTGCCAGCAGTTTAGCGGGGGGGGCCTACAATGAG. Full variable domain (remainder filled in from reference TRBV2 and TRBJ2-1): EPEVTQTPSHQVTQMGQEVILRCVPISNHLYFYWYRQILGQKVEFLVSFYNNEISEKSEIFDDQFSVERPDGSNFTLKIRSTKLEDSAMYFCASSLAGGAYNEQFFGPGTRLTVL.

This clone was seen many times. The read ends 3 residues shy of where the CDR3 ends; the end is completed using the germline J gene. V and J are TRBV2 and TRBJ2-7; 8 bases fit TRBD1. Germline V gene lookup returns CDR1 SNHLY and CDR2 FYNNEI. V lost 3 bases, J lost 1 base, and 8 bases stayed unmatched. The CDR3 has 16 residues. The CDR3 DNA, read in part, is TGTGCCAGCAGTGACCCGACAGGGGCCCTTTCCTACGAG. Its protein product is CASSDPTGALSYE. The CDR3, in full, reads CASSDPTGALSYEQYF.

This clone has a count of ten or more. The read ends 3 residues early relative to the CDR3; the germline J gene fills the gap. The chain employs TRBV20-1 and TRBJ2-1; D is ambiguous. Germline V gene sequence: CDR1 DFQATT, CDR2 SNEGSKA (reference sequence). The CDR3 consists of 14 residues. Trimming took 2 bases from V and 0 from J, leaving 8 bases between them. CDR3 in amino acids: CSARTELSYNEQFF. CDR3 DNA (partial): TGCAGTGCTAGAACAGAGCTCTCCTACAATGAG.

This clone was seen at least ten times. The CDR3 sequence is CSARGGTGGYEQYF. The DNA read from the CDR3 is TGCAGTGCTAGAGGGGGGACGGGGGGCTACGAG. The genes are TRBV20-1 and TRBJ2-7; 7 bases agree with TRBD2. The missing CDR3 end, 3 residues past where the read stops, is filled in from the germline J gene. There are 14 residues in the CDR3. Looked up from germline, CDR1 is DFQATT and CDR2 is SNEGSKA (reference sequence). The V gene end was trimmed by 1 base and the J gene end by 3 bases; junction bases not matched to a gene: 6.

Ten or more counts support this clone. With the read ending 3 residues before the CDR3 end, the germline J gene is used to fill in that end. The chain employs TRBV20-1 and TRBJ2-5; 7 nucleotides align to TRBD1. The germline V gene has CDR1 DFQATT and CDR2 SNEGSKA (reference sequence). After removal of 3 bases from V and 7 bases from J, the junction contained 8 bases not matched to a gene. The CDR3 loop spans 13 amino acids. CDR3 sequence reads: CSASSRQGGTQYF. Partial CDR3 DNA: TGCAGTGCTAGTTCCAGACAGGGCGGGACC.

The sample holds many counts of this clone. Read data end 3 residues before the CDR3 end; the end is taken from the germline J gene. The genes are TRBV2 and TRBJ2-3; D is possibly TRBD2 (6 bases). Germline V lookup: CDR1 SNHLY, CDR2 FYNNEI. The CDR3 spans 14 residues. V dropped 8 bases and J dropped 2 bases, with 14 bases sitting between them. The CDR3 is CASGSSGTTDTQYF. CDR3 DNA, as far as it was read: TGTGCCAGCGGTAGTAGCGGTACCACAGATACG.

This clone was picked up many times. The read gets to within 3 residues of the CDR3 end, and the germline J gene fills in the rest. The V gene is TRBV20-1, the J gene TRBJ1-5, with D perhaps TRBD1 (5 bases). V lost 6 bases, J lost 3 bases, and 12 bases lay in between. CDR3 length: 13 residues. From germline, CDR1 is DFQATT and CDR2 SNEGSKA (reference sequence). CDR3 DNA (partial): TGCAGTGCGATAACAGGAGTCAATCAGCCC. Protein: CSAITGVNQP. The full CDR3 reads CSAITGVNQPQHF.

This clone was detected many times. Read coverage stops 3 residues before the CDR3 terminus; the germline J gene supplies the remainder. J is TRBJ1-2 and V is TRBV2; tentative D call: TRBD1 (6 bases). Germline V gives CDR1 SNHLY, CDR2 FYNNEI. There are 14 residues in the CDR3. The CDR3 reads CASSERRAGEGYTF. The part of the CDR3 DNA that was read is TGTGCCAGCAGTGAACGAAGGGCAGGGGAGGGC.

In its sample, this clone was seen many times. With the read ending 3 residues before the CDR3 end, the germline J gene is used to fill in that end. The chain uses TRBV19 and TRBJ2-5; 7 bases align to TRBD1. V was clipped by 5 bases and J by 1 base; unmatched bases: 7. From germline, CDR1 is LNHDA and CDR2 SQIVND (reference sequence). The CDR3 runs 15 residues. CDR3 loop: CASSSRRDSQETQYF. The CDR3 DNA, read in part, is TGTGCCAGTAGTTCACGCCGGGACAGCCAAGAGACC.